This TCR beta chain is from a study of shared clonotypes between healthy human individuals. Clones were sequenced by immunoSEQ multiplex PCR, and TCRdb holds only the in-frame ones, with some missing. Among a few million clones listed, approximately 95% were seen once. The CDR3 loop spans 16 amino acids. Trimming left V 1 base short and J 0 bases short, with 9 bases between. Looked up from germline, CDR1 is LGHNA and CDR2 is YSLEER. The TCR comes from a man between 18 and 29 years old in good health. The genes are TRBV4-3 and TRBJ1-4, with D hard to call. Sequenced input: naive CD4+ T cells sorted from blood. As to subset: CD45RA+ positively selected. The CDR3 region has the DNA TGCGCCAGCAGCCAAGTTATCGGCTCAACTAATGAAAAACTGTTTTTT. This encodes CASSQVIGSTNEKLFF.